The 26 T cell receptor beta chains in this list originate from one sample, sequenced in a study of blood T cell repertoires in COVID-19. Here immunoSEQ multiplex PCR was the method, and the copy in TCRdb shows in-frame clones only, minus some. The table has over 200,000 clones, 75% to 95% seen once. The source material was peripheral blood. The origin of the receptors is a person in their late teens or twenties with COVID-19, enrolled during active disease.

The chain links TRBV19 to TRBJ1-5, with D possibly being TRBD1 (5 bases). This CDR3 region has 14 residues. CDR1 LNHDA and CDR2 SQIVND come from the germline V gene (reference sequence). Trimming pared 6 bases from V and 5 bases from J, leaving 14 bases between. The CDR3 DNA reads TGTGCCAGTAGGTCCGGCAGGGTCGATCAGCCCCAGCATTTT. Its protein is CASRSGRVDQPQHF.

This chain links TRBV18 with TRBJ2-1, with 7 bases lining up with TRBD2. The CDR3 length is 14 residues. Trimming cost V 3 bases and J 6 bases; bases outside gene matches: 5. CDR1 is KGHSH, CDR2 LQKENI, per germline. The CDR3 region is CASSPPSGVNEQFF. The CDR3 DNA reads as TGTGCCAGCTCACCTCCGAGCGGGGTCAATGAGCAGTTCTTC.

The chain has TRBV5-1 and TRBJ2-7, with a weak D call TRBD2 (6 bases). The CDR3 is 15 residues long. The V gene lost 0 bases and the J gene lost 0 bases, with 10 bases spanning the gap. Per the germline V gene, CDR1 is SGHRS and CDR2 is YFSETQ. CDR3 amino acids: CASSLGAGHSYEQYF. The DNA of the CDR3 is TGCGCCAGCAGCTTGGGGGCGGGGCACTCCTACGAGCAGTACTTC.

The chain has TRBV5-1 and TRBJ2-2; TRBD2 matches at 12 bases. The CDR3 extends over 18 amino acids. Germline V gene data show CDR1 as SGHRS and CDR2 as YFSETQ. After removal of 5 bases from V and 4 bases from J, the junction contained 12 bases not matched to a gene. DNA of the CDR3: TGCGCCAGCAGTCAGATGACTAGCGGGAGAGGTATCACCGGGGAGCTGTTTTTT. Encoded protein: CASSQMTSGRGITGELFF.

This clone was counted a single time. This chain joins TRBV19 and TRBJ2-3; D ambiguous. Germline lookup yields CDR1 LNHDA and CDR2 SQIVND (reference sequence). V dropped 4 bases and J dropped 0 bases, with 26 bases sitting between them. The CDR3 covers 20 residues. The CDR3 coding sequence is TGTGCCAGTAGTAAGCCCCTCCAATTTGGCCAACCGGAGAGCACAGATACGCAGTATTTT. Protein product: CASSKPLQFGQPESTDTQYF.

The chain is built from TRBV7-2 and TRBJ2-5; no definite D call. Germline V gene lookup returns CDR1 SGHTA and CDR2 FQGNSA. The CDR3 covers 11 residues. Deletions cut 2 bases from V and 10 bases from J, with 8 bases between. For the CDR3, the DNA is TGTGCCAGCAGCTTAATAGGAGACCAGTACTTC. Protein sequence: CASSLIGDQYF.

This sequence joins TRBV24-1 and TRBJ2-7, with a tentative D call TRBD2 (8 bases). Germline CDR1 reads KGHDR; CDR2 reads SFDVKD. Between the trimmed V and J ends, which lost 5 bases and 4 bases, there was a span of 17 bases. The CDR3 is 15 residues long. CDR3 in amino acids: CATSGREGATYEQYF. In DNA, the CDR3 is TGTGCCACCAGTGGCCGGGAGGGGGCAACTTACGAGCAGTACTTC.

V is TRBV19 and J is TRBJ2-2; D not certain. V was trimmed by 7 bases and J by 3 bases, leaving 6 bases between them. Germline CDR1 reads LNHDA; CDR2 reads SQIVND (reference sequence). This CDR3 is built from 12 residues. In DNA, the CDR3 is TGTGCCAGTATCTCCGACACCGGGGAGCTGTTTTTT. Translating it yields CASISDTGELFF. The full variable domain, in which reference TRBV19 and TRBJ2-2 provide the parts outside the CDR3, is DGGITQSPKYLFRKEGQNVTLSCEQNLNHDAMYWYRQDPGQGLRLIYYSQIVNDFQKGDIAEGYSVSREKKESFPLTVTSAQKNPTAFYLCASISDTGELFFGEGSRLTVL.

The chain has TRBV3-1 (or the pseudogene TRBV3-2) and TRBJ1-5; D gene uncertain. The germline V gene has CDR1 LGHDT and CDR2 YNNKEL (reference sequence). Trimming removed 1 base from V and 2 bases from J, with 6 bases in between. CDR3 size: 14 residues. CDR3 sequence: CASSQVAGNQPQHF. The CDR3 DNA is TGTGCCAGCAGCCAAGTGGCCGGCAATCAGCCCCAGCATTTT.

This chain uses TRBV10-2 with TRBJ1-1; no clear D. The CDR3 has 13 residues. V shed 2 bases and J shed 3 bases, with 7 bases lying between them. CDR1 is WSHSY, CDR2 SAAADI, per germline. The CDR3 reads CASSESHYTEAFF. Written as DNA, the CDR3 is TGCGCCAGCAGTGAGAGCCATTACACTGAAGCTTTCTTT.

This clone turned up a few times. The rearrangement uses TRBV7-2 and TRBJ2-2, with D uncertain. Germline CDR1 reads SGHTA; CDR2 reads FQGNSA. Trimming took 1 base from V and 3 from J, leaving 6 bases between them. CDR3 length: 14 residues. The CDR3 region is CASSLESDTGELFF. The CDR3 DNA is TGTGCCAGCAGCTTAGAATCAGACACCGGGGAGCTGTTTTTT.

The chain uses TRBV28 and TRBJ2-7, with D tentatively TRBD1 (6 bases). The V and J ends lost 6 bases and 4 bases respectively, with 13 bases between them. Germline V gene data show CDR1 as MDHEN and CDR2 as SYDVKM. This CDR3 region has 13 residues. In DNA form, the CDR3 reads TGTGCCAGCAGCCGCTTGGGGGCATACGAGCAGTACTTC. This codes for CASSRLGAYEQYF.

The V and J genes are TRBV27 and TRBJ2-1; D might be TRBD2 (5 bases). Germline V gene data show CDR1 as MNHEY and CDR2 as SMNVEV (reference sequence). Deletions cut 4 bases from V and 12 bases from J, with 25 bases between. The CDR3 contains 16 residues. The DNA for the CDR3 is TGTGCCAGCAGTTCCTCGACGGGAAAGGACCCTTATTGGCAGTTCTTC. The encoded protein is CASSSSTGKDPYWQFF.

The CDR3 DNA reads TGTGCCACCAGCAGGACAGGGGGCCCCTATAGCAATCAGCCCCAGCATTTT. Translation: CATSRTGGPYSNQPQHF. This rearrangement joins TRBV15 to TRBJ1-5; 10 bases agree with TRBD1. With V trimmed by 3 bases and J by 0 bases, 5 bases remained unmatched. CDR3 length equals 17 residues. CDR1 is LNHNV, CDR2 YYDKDF, per germline (reference sequence). The full variable domain, rest sourced from reference TRBV15 and TRBJ1-5, is DAMVIQNPRYQVTQFGKPVTLSCSQTLNHNVMYWYQQKSSQAPKLLFHYYDKDFNNEADTPDNFQSRRPNTSFCFLDIRSPGLGDTAMYLCATSRTGGPYSNQPQHFGDGTRLSIL.

The CDR3 protein is CAPRGPSYEQYF. The CDR3 bases are TGTGCCCCCAGGGGGCCATCCTACGAGCAGTACTTC. The chain links TRBV14 to TRBJ2-7, with TRBD1 matching 8 bases. The V and J ends lost 11 bases and 1 base, in that order; junction bases with no gene match: 4. The CDR3 has 12 residues. Germline CDR1 and CDR2: SGHDN and FVKESK.

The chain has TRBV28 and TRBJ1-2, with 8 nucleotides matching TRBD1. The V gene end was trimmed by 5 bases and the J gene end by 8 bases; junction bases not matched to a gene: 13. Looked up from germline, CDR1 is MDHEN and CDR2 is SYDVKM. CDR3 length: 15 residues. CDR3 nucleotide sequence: TGTGCCAGCAGTCCCGGACAGGGAATGTCCGGGGGCTACACCTTC. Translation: CASSPGQGMSGGYTF.

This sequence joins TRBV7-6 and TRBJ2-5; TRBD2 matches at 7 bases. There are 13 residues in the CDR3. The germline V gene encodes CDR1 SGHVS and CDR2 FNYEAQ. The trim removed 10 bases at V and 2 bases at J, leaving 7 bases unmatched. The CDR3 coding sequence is TGTGCCACCAGACTAGCAACACAAGAGACCCAGTACTTC. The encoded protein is CATRLATQETQYF.

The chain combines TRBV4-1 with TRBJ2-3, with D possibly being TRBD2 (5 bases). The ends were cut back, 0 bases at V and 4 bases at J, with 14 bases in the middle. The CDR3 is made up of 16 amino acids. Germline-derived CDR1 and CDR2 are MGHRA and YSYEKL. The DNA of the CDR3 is TGCGCCAGCAGCCAAGACCCCACCCCCGGGGCAGATACGCAGTATTTT. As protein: CASSQDPTPGADTQYF.

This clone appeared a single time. The CDR3 loop reads CASSSWEEGAGNTIYF. The CDR3 DNA sequence: TGTGCCAGCAGCTCTTGGGAGGAAGGCGCCGGAAACACCATATATTTT. The gene calls are TRBV7-9 and TRBJ1-3; D unclear. Between the trimmed V and J ends, which lost 4 bases and 4 bases, there was a span of 17 bases. CDR3 size: 16 residues. Germline V CDR1 and CDR2: SEHNR, FQNEAQ (reference sequence). The variable domain in full, with the rest retrieved from reference TRBV7-9 and TRBJ1-3, is DTGVSQNPRHKITKRGQNVTFRCDPISEHNRLYWYRQTLGQGPEFLTYFQNEAQLEKSRLLSDRFSAERPKGSFSTLEIQRTEQGDSAMYLCASSSWEEGAGNTIYFGEGSWLTVV.

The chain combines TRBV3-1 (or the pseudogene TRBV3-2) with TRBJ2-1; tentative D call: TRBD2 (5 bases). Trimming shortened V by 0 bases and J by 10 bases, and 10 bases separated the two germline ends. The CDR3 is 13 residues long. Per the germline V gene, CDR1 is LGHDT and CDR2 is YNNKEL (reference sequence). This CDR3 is CASSQDRRGEQFF. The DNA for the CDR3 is TGTGCCAGCAGCCAAGATCGGCGAGGGGAGCAGTTCTTC.

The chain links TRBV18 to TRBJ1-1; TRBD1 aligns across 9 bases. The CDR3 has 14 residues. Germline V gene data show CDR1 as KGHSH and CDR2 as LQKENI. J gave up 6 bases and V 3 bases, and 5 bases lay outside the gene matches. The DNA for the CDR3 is TGTGCCAGCTCACCGGGACAGGGTGGTCCTGAAGCTTTCTTT. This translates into CASSPGQGGPEAFF.

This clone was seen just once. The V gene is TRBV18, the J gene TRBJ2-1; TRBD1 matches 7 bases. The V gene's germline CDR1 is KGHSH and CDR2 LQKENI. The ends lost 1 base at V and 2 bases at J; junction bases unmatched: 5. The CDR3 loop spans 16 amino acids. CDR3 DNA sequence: TGTGCCAGCTCACCACAGGGGGCTTCTACCTACAATGAGCAGTTCTTC. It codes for CASSPQGASTYNEQFF.

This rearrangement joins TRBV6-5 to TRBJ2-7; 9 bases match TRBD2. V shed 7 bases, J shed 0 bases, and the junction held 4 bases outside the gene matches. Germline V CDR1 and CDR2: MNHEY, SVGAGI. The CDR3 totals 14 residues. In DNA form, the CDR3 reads TGTGCCAGCACCCCTAGCGGGGACTCCTACGAGCAGTACTTC. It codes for CASTPSGDSYEQYF.

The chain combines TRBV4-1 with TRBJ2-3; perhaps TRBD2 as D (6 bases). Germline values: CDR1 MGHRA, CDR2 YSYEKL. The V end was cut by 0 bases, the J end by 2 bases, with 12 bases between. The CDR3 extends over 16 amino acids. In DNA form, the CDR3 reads TGCGCCAGCAGCCAAGACGGACTACCCGACACAGATACGCAGTATTTT. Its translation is CASSQDGLPDTDTQYF.

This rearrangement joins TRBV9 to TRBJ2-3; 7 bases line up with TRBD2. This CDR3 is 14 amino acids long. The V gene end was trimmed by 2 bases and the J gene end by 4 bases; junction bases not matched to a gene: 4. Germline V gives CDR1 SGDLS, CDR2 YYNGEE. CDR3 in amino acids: CASSVETSPDTQYF. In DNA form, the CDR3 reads TGTGCCAGCAGCGTGGAGACTAGCCCAGATACGCAGTATTTT.

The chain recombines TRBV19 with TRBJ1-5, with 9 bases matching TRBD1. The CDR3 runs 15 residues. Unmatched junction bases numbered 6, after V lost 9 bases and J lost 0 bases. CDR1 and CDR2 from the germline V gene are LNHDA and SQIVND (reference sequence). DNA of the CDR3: TGTGCCAGCTGGGACAGGGTTTATAGCAATCAGCCCCAGCATTTT. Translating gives CASWDRVYSNQPQHF.